Listed below are T cell receptor beta chains from one sample, sequenced in a study of CD8+CD57+ T cells in acquired aplastic anemia. From the reads, TCRdb called clonotypes with MiXCR, one entry per CDR3 protein. In the table there are about 220,000 distinct CDR3 sequences, approximately 35% of which are singletons. The source material was sorted CD4+, CD8+, or CD8+CD57+ T cells (not recorded which) from PBMCs. All receptors come from a human donor in good health, serving as a control. Each CDR3 is given with its conserved first and last residue. D genes are given only for firm matches. Size tells how often a clone was seen (once, few, many) or the class of an expanded clone, and some rows leave it out.

J gene: TRBJ1-2
clone size: once
D gene: TRBD1
V gene: TRBV7-8
CDR3 DNA: TGTGCCAGCAGCCCAAGGACAGGGGGCGGTGGCTACACCTTC
CDR3 protein: CASSPRTGGGGYTF

J gene: TRBJ1-5
clone size: many
D gene: .
V gene: TRBV20-1
CDR3 DNA: TGCAGTGCTAGGTCCAGGTCGATTAACCAGCCCCAGCATTTT
CDR3 protein: CSARSRSINQPQHF

J gene: TRBJ1-1
clone size: many
D gene: .
V gene: TRBV7-6
CDR3 DNA: TGTGCCAGCAGCTTAGGTTTTGGAAACACTGAAGCTTTCTTT
CDR3 protein: CASSLGFGNTEAFF

J gene: TRBJ2-7
clone size: many
D gene: TRBD1
V gene: TRBV7-9
CDR3 DNA: TGTGCCAGCAACAGGGGGCGGGGAACCCCCTACGAGCAGTACTTC
CDR3 protein: CASNRGRGTPYEQYF

J gene: TRBJ2-4
clone size: .
D gene: TRBD1
V gene: TRBV24-1
CDR3 DNA: TGTGCCACCAGAGGAGGGACAGGGGGCAACATTCAGTACTTC
CDR3 protein: CATRGGTGGNIQYF

J gene: TRBJ2-7
clone size: .
D gene: TRBD2
V gene: TRBV29-1
CDR3 DNA: TGCAGCGTTTATAAGGGACTAGCCTTCTACGAGCAGTACTTC
CDR3 protein: CSVYKGLAFYEQYF

J gene: TRBJ1-3
clone size: few
D gene: .
V gene: TRBV29-1
CDR3 DNA: TGCAGCGTTCTTGACGCCTCTGGAAACACCATATATTTT
CDR3 protein: CSVLDASGNTIYF

J gene: TRBJ2-6
clone size: .
D gene: TRBD1
V gene: TRBV4-1
CDR3 DNA: TGCGCCAGCAGCCAAGAGGGCAGGGGGTCGTCTGGGGCCAACGTCCTGACTTTC
CDR3 protein: CASSQEGRGSSGANVLTF

J gene: TRBJ1-2
clone size: many
D gene: .
V gene: TRBV5-1
CDR3 DNA: TGCGCCAGCAGCCCGACAGGCCCCTATGGCTACACCTTC
CDR3 protein: CASSPTGPYGYTF

J gene: TRBJ1-1
clone size: once
D gene: .
V gene: TRBV5-6
CDR3 DNA: TGTGCCAGCAGCTTGAGGGGGGGGTCCTATGAAGCTTTCTTT
CDR3 protein: CASSLRGGSYEAFF

J gene: TRBJ1-2
clone size: .
D gene: TRBD1
V gene: TRBV5-1
CDR3 DNA: TGCGCCAGCAGTTGGCGACAGGGGAGTAACTATGGCTACACCTTC
CDR3 protein: CASSWRQGSNYGYTF

J gene: TRBJ2-1
clone size: .
D gene: .
V gene: TRBV7-6
CDR3 DNA: TGTGCCAGCAGCTTAGCTTCAGGGGAGCAGTTCTTC
CDR3 protein: CASSLASGEQFF

J gene: TRBJ1-5
clone size: many
D gene: TRBD1
V gene: TRBV6-1
CDR3 DNA: TGTGCCAGCAGTGAGACAGGGGATCAGCCCCAGCATTTT
CDR3 protein: CASSETGDQPQHF

J gene: TRBJ2-3
clone size: many
D gene: .
V gene: TRBV5-1
CDR3 DNA: TGCGCCAGCAGTACCACCCTCGTGGATACGCAGTATTTT
CDR3 protein: CASSTTLVDTQYF

J gene: TRBJ2-1
clone size: .
D gene: .
V gene: TRBV5-1
CDR3 DNA: TGCGCCAGCAGCTTGGTTCAGCGCTCCTACAATGAGCAGTTCTTC
CDR3 protein: CASSLVQRSYNEQFF

J gene: TRBJ2-2
clone size: .
D gene: .
V gene: TRBV30
CDR3 DNA: TGTGCCCGGAGTGTATCGTTAGGGATCGCCGGGGAGCTGTTTTTT
CDR3 protein: CARSVSLGIAGELFF

J gene: TRBJ2-7
clone size: .
D gene: .
V gene: TRBV20-1
CDR3 DNA: TGCAGTGCTAGCCCCTTAGTGGGGGGAACCTACGAGCAGTACTTC
CDR3 protein: CSASPLVGGTYEQYF